This TCR beta chain stems from a study of cytomegalovirus exposure and HLA in healthy donors. PCR used 60 Vbeta primers and 13 Jbeta primers. Measured with immunoSEQ multiplex PCR; TCRdb has only the in-frame clones, and not every one. This sample yields some 60,000 clones, of which roughly 80% are seen a single time; under 2% belongs to the top ten. In the case of this clone: The antigen remains undetermined.

CDR3 size: 12 residues. Germline assignment: CDR1 SEHNR and CDR2 FQNEAQ (reference sequence). Deletions cut 4 bases from V and 10 bases from J, with 11 bases between. Study-wide results and limits: For TCR beta chains, V- and J-gene trimming was later linked to a missense DCLRE1C variant.

The chain uses TRBV7-9 and TRBJ2-1; perhaps TRBD1 as D (6 bases). The clonotype was recovered from a human donor in good health. Sequenced material: PBMCs. CDR3 amino acids: CASSWGRDEQFF. The CDR3 DNA reads TGTGCCAGCAGCTGGGGGCGAGACGAGCAGTTCTTC.